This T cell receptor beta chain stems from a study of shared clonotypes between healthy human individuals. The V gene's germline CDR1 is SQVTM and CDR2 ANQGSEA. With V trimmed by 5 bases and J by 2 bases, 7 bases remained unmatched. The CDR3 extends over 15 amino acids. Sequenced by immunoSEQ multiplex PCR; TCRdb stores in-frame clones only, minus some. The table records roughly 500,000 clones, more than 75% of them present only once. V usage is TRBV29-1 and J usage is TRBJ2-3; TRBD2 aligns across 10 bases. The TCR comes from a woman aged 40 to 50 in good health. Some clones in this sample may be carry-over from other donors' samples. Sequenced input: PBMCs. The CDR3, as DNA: TGCAGCGTTCCAGGACTAGCGGAAACCACAGATACGCAGTATTTT. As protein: CSVPGLAETTDTQYF.